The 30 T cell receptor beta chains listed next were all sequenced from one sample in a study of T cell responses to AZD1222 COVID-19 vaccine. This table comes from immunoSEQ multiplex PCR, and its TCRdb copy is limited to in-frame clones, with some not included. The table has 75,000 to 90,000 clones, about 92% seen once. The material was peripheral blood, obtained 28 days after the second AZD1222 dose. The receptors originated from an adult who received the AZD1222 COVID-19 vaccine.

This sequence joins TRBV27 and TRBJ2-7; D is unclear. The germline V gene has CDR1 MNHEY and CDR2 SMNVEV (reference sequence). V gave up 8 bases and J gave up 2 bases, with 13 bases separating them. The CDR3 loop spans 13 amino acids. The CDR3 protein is CASARVEAYEQYF. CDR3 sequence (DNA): TGTGCCAGCGCAAGGGTAGAAGCCTACGAGCAGTACTTC.

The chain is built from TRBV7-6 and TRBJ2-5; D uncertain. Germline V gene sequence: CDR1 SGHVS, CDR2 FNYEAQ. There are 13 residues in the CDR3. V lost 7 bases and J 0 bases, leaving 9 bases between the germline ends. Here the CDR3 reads CASNPGHQETQYF. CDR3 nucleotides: TGTGCCAGCAACCCCGGGCACCAAGAGACCCAGTACTTC.

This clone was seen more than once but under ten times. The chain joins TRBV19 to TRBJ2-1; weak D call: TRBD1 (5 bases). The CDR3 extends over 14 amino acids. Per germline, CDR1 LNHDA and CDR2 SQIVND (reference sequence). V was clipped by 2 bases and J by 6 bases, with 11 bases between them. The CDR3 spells CASSITGEGNEQFF. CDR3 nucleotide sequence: TGTGCCAGTAGTATAACAGGAGAAGGCAATGAGCAGTTCTTC.

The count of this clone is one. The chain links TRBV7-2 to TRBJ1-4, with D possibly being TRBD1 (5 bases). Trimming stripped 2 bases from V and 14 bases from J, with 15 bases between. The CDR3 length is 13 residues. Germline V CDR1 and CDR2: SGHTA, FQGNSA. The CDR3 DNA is TGTGCCAGCAGCTTACGGCTCGGGGGGGATCTGTTTTTT. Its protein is CASSLRLGGDLFF.

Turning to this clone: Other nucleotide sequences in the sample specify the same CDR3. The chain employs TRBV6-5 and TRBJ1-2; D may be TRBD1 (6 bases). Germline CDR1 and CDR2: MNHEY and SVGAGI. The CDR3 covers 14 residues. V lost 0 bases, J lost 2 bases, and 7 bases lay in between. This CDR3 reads CASSYSGGNYGYTF. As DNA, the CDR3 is TGTGCCAGCAGTTACTCAGGGGGAAACTATGGCTACACCTTC.

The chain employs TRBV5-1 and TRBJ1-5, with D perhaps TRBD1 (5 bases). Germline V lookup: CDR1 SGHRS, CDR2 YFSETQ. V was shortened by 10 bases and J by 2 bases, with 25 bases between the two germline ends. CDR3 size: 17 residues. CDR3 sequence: CAGRDRFRIFGNQPQHF. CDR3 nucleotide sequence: TGCGCCGGTAGGGACCGCTTCAGGATATTTGGCAATCAGCCCCAGCATTTT.

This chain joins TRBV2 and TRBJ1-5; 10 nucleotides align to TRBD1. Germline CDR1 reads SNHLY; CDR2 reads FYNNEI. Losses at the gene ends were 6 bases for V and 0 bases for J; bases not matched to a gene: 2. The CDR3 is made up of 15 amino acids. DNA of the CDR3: TGTGCCAGCAGGGACAGGGGGAATAGCAATCAGCCCCAGCATTTT. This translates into CASRDRGNSNQPQHF. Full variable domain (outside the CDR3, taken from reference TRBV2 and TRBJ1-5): EPEVTQTPSHQVTQMGQEVILRCVPISNHLYFYWYRQILGQKVEFLVSFYNNEISEKSEIFDDQFSVERPDGSNFTLKIRSTKLEDSAMYFCASRDRGNSNQPQHFGDGTRLSIL.

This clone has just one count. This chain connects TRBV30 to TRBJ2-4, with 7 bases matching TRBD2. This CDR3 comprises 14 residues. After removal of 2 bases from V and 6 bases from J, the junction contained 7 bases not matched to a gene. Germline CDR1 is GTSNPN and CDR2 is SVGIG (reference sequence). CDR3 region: CAWSTSGGGNIQYF. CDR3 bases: TGTGCCTGGAGTACTTCGGGGGGAGGAAACATTCAGTACTTC.

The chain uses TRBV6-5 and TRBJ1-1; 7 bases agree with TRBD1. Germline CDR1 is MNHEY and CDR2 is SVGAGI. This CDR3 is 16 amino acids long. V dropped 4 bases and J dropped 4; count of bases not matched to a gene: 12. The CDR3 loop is CASSSRGGRRVTEAFF. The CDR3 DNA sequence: TGTGCCAGCAGTTCTAGAGGGGGCCGTAGGGTCACTGAAGCTTTCTTT.

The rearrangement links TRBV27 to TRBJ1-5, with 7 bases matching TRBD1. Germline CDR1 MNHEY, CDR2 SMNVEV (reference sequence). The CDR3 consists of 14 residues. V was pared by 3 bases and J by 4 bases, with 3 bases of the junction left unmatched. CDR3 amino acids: CASSFGQVNQPQHF. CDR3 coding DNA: TGTGCCAGCAGTTTCGGACAGGTGAATCAGCCCCAGCATTTT.

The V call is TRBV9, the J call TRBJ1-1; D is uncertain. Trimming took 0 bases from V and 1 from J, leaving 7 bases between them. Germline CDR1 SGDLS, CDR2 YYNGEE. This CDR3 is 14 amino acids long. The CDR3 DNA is TGTGCCAGCAGCGTAGTGGCGGAGAACACTGAAGCTTTCTTT. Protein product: CASSVVAENTEAFF.

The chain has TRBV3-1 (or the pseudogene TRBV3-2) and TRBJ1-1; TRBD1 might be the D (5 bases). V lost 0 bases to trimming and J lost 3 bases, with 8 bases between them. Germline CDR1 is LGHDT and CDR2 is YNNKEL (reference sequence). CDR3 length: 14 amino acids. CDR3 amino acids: CASSQEGGYTEAFF. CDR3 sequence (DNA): TGTGCCAGCAGCCAAGAGGGGGGGTACACTGAAGCTTTCTTT.

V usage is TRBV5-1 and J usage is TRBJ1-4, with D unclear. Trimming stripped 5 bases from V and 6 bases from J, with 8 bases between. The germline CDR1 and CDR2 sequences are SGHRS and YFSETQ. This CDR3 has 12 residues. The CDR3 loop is CASRQEDEKLFF. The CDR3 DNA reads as TGCGCCAGCAGGCAGGAGGATGAAAAACTGTTTTTT.

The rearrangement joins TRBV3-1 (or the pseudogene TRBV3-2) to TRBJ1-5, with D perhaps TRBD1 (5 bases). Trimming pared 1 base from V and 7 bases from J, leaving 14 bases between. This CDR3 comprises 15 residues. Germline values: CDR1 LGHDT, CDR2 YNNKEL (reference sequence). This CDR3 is CASSQGPGGEQPQHF. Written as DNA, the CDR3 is TGTGCCAGCAGCCAAGGCCCGGGGGGTGAACAGCCCCAGCATTTT.

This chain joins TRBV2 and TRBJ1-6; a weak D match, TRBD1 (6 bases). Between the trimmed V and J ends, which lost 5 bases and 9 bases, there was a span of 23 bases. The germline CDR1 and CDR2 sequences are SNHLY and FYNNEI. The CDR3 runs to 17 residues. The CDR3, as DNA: TGTGCCAGCAGTTTCGGTGGGGGGGCAAGGAATTCTTCACCCCTCCACTTT. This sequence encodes CASSFGGGARNSSPLHF.

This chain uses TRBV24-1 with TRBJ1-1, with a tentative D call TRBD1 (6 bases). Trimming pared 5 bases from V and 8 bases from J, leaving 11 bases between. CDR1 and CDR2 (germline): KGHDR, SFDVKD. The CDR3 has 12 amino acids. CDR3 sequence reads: CATSAGRGEAFF. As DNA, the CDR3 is TGTGCCACCAGTGCCGGGAGGGGGGAAGCTTTCTTT.

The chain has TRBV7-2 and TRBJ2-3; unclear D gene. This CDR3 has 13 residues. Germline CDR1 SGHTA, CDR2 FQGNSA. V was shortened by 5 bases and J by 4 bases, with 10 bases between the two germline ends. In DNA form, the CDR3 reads TGTGCCAGCAGCGCCCAGTGGGCAGATACGCAGTATTTT. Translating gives CASSAQWADTQYF.

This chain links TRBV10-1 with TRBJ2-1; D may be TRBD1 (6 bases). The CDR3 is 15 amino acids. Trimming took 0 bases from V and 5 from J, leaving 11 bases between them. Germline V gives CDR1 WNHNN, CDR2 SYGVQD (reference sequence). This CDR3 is CASSESNGDNNEQFF. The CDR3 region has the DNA TGCGCCAGCAGTGAGTCGAATGGGGACAACAATGAGCAGTTCTTC.

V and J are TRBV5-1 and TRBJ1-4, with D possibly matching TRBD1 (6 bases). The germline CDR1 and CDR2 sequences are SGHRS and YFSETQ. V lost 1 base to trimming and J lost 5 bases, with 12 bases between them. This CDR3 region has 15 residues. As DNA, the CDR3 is TGCGCCAGCAGCTTGAGTTACAGGGACAATGAAAAACTGTTTTTT. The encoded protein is CASSLSYRDNEKLFF.

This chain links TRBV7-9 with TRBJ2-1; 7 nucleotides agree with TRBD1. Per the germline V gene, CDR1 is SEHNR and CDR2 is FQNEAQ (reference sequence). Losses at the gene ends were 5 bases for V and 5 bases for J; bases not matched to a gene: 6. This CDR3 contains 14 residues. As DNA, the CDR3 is TGTGCCAGCAGCCAACGGACAGGTAACAATGAGCAGTTCTTC. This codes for CASSQRTGNNEQFF.

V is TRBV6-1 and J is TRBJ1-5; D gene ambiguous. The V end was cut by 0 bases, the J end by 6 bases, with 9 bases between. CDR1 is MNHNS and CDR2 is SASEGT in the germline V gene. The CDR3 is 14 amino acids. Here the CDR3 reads CASSEAEGFQPQHF. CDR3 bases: TGTGCCAGCAGTGAAGCGGAAGGGTTTCAGCCCCAGCATTTT.

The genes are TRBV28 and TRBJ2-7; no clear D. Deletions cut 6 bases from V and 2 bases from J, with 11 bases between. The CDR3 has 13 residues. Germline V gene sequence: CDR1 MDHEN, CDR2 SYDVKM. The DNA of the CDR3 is TGTGCCAGCAGCCGCCACTCTACCTACGAGCAGTACTTC. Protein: CASSRHSTYEQYF. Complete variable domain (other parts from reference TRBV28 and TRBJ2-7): DVKVTQSSRYLVKRTGEKVFLECVQDMDHENMFWYRQDPGLGLRLIYFSYDVKMKEKGDIPEGYSVSREKKERFSLILESASTNQTSMYLCASSRHSTYEQYFGPGTRLTVT.

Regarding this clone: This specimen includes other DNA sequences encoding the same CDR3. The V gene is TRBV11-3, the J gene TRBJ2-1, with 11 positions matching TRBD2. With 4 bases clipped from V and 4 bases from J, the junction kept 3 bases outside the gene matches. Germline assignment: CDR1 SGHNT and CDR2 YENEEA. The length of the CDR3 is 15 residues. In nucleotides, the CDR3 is TGTGCCAGCAGCTCTCGGACTAGCGGGTACAATGAGCAGTTCTTC. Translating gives CASSSRTSGYNEQFF.

The CDR3 nucleotides read TGTGCCAACCATAGCGGGAGGGGGACAGATACGCAGTATTTT. The encoded protein is CANHSGRGTDTQYF. The gene calls are TRBV19 and TRBJ2-3, with 11 bases lining up with TRBD2. The CDR3 is 14 amino acids. The V gene's germline CDR1 is LNHDA and CDR2 SQIVND (reference sequence). The ends lost 10 bases at V and 3 bases at J; junction bases unmatched: 6.

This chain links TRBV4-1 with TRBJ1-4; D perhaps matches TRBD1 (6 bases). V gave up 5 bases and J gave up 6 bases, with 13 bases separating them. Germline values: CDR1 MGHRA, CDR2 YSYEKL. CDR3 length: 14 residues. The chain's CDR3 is CASSEVGAYEKLFF. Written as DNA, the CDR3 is TGCGCCAGCAGCGAAGTGGGGGCATATGAAAAACTGTTTTTT.

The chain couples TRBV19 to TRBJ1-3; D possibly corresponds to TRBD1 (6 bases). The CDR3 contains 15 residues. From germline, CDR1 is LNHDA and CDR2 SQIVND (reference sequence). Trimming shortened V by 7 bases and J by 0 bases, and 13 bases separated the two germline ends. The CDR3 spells CASNLGGSSGNTIYF. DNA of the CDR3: TGTGCCAGTAACCTTGGGGGCTCCTCTGGAAACACCATATATTTT.

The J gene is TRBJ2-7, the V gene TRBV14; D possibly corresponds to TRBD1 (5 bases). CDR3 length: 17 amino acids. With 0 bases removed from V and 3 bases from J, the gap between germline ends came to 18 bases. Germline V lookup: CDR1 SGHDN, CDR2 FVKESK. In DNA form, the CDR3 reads TGTGCCAGCAGCCAAGATATTTTGGGGCTGGCCCACTACGAGCAGTACTTC. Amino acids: CASSQDILGLAHYEQYF.

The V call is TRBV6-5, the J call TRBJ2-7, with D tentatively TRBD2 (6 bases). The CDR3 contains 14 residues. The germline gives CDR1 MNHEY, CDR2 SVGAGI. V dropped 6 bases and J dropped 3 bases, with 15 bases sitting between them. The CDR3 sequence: CASSGTGVGYEQYF. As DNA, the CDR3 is TGTGCCAGCAGCGGGACGGGGGTTGGCTACGAGCAGTACTTC.

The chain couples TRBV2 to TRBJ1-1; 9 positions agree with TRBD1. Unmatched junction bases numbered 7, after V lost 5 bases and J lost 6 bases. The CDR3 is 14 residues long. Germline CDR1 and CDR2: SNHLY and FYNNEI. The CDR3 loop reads CASSLDRGLAEAFF. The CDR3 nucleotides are TGTGCCAGCAGTCTGGACAGGGGATTGGCTGAAGCTTTCTTT.

This CDR3 reads CASSVGILSPLHF. DNA of the CDR3: TGCGCCAGCAGCGTAGGAATCCTTTCCCCCCTCCACTTT. The rearrangement uses TRBV5-1 and TRBJ1-6; no reliable D call. This CDR3 comprises 13 residues. Per the germline V gene, CDR1 is SGHRS and CDR2 is YFSETQ. With 4 bases removed from V and 13 bases from J, the gap between germline ends came to 15 bases. Full variable domain (outside the CDR3, taken from reference TRBV5-1 and TRBJ1-6): KAGVTQTPRYLIKTRGQQVTLSCSPISGHRSVSWYQQTPGQGLQFLFEYFSETQRNKGNFPGRFSGRQFSNSRSEMNVSTLELGDSALYLCASSVGILSPLHFGNGTRLTVT.